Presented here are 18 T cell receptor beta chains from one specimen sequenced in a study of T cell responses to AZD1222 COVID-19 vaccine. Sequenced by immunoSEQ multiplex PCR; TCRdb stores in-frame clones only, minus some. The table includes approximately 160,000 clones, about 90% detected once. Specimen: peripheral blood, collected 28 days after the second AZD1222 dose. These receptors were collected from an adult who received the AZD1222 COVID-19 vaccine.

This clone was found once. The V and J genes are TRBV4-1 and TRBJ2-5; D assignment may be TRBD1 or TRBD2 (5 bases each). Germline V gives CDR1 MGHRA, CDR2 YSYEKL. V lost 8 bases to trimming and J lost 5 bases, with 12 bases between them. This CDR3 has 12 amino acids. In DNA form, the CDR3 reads TGCGCCAGCGGGGACGGGTGGGAGACCCAGTACTTC. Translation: CASGDGWETQYF.

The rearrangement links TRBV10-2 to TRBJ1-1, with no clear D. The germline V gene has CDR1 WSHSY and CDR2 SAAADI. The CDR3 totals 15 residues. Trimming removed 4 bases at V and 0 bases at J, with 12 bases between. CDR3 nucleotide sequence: TGCGCCAGCAGTGGGTGGTTAGGGATGAACACTGAAGCTTTCTTT. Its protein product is CASSGWLGMNTEAFF.

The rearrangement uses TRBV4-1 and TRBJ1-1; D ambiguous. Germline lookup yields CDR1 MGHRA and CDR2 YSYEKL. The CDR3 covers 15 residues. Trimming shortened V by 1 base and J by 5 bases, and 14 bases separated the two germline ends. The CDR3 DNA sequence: TGCGCCAGCAGCCAAGCCCTGGAGCGGTTAACTGAAGCTTTCTTT. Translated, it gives CASSQALERLTEAFF.

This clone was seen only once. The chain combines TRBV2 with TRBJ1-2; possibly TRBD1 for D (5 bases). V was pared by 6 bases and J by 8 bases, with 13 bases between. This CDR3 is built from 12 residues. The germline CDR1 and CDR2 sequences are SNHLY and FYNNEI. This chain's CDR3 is CASRVGTWGYTF. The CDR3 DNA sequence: TGTGCCAGCAGAGTAGGGACTTGGGGCTACACCTTC.

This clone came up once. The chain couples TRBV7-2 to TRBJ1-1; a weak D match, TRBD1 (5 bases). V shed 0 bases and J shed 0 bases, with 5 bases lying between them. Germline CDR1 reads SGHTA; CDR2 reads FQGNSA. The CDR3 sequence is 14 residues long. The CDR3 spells CASSLAGVNTEAFF. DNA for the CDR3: TGTGCCAGCAGCTTAGCAGGGGTGAACACTGAAGCTTTCTTT.

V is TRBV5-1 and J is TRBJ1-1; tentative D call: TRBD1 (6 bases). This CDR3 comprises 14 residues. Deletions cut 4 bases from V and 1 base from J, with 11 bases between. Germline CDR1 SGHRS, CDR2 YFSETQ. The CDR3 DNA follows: TGCGCCAGCAGCGAGGGGGACTGGAACACTGAAGCTTTCTTT. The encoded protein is CASSEGDWNTEAFF.

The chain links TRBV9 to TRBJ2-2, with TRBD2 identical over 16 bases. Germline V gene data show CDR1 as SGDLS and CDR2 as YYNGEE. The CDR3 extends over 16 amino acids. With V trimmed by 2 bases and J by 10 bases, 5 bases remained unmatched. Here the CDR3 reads CASSVGTSGGASELFF. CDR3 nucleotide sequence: TGTGCCAGCAGCGTGGGGACTAGCGGGGGGGCCTCGGAGCTGTTTTTT.

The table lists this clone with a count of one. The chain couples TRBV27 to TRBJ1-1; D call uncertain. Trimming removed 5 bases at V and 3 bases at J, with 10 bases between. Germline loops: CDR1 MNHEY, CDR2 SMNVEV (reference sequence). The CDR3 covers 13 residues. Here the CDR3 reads CASSPFLDTEAFF. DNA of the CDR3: TGTGCCAGCAGTCCCTTTCTTGACACTGAAGCTTTCTTT.

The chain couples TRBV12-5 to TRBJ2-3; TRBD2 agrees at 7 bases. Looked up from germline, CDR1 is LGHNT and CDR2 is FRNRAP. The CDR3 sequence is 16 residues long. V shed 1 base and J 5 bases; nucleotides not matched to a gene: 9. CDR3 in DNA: TGTGCTAGTGGTTTGGGCAGCGGGGACCAGGAAGATACGCAGTATTTT. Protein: CASGLGSGDQEDTQYF.

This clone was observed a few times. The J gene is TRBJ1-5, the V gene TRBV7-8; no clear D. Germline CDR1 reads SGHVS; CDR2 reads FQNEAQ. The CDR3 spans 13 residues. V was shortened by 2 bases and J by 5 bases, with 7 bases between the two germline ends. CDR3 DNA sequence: TGTGCCAGCAGCTTAACCCCCGATCAGCCCCAGCATTTT. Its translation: CASSLTPDQPQHF.

In DNA, the CDR3 is TGTGCCAGCGGAGGAGTTCATGGCTACACCTTC. This gives the protein CASGGVHGYTF. This sequence joins TRBV3-1 (or the pseudogene TRBV3-2) and TRBJ1-2, with no clear D. The germline V gene has CDR1 LGHDT and CDR2 YNNKEL (reference sequence). Deletions cut 8 bases from V and 6 bases from J, with 10 bases between. The CDR3 contains 11 residues.

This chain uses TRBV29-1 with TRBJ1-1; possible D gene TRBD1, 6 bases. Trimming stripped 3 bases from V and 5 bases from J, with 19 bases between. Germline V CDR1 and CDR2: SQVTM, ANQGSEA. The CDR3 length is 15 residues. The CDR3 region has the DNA TGCAGCGTTGATGGCACAGGGAGAATCGAGACTGAAGCTTTCTTT. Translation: CSVDGTGRIETEAFF.

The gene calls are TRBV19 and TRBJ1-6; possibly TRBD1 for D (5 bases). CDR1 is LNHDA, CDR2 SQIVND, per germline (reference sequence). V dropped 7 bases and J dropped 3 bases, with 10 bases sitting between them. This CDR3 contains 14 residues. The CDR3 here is CASTRDHYNSPLHF. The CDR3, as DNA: TGTGCCAGTACAAGGGACCACTATAATTCACCCCTCCACTTT.

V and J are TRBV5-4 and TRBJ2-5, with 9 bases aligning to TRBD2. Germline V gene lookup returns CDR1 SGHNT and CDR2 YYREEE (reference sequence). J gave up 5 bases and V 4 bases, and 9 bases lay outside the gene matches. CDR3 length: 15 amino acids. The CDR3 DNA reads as TGTGCCAGCAGCCTGGGAGGTAGCGGGGGTGAGACCCAGTACTTC. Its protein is CASSLGGSGGETQYF. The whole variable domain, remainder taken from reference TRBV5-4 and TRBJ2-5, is ETGVTQSPTHLIKTRGQQVTLRCSSQSGHNTVSWYQQALGQGPQFIFQYYREEENGRGNFPPRFSGLQFPNYSSELNVNALELDDSALYLCASSLGGSGGETQYFGPGTRLLVL.

The CDR3 reads CASSLGTGGKETQYF. In DNA, the CDR3 is TGTGCCAGCAGCTTGGGGACAGGGGGGAAAGAGACCCAGTACTTC. V gene TRBV7-9 combines with J gene TRBJ2-5; 11 nucleotides match TRBD1. The CDR3 loop spans 15 amino acids. With V trimmed by 3 bases and J by 3 bases, 3 bases remained unmatched. Germline lookup yields CDR1 SEHNR and CDR2 FQNEAQ (reference sequence). Using reference TRBV7-9 and TRBJ2-5 for the parts outside the CDR3, the full variable domain is DTGVSQNPRHKITKRGQNVTFRCDPISEHNRLYWYRQTLGQGPEFLTYFQNEAQLEKSRLLSDRFSAERPKGSFSTLEIQRTEQGDSAMYLCASSLGTGGKETQYFGPGTRLLVL.

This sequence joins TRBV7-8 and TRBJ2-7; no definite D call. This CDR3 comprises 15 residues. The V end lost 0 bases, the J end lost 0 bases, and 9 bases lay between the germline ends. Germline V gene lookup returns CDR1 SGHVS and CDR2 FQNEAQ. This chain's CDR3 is CASSLAGRSSYEQYF. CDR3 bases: TGTGCCAGCAGCTTAGCCGGCCGTAGCTCCTACGAGCAGTACTTC.

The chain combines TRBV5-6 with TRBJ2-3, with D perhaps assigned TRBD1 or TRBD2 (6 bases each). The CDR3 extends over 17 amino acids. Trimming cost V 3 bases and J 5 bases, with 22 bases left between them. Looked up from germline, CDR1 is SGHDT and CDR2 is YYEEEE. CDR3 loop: CASSSAGRGEMLDTQYF. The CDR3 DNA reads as TGTGCCAGCAGCTCCGCCGGAAGGGGGGAGATGCTAGATACGCAGTATTTT.

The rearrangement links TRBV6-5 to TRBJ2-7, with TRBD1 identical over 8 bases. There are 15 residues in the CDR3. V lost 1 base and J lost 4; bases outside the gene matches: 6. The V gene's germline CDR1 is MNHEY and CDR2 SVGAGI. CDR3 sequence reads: CASSYLGQGAYEQYF. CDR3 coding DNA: TGTGCCAGCAGTTACTTAGGACAGGGTGCTTACGAGCAGTACTTC.